Each of the 30 T cell receptor beta chains below was sequenced from the same sample in a study of regulatory T cells in long-lasting Graves disease. TCR beta libraries were built with iRepertoire HTBI primers and Arm-PCR of CDR3 regions. TCRdb redid the calling of the multiplex PCR reads with MiXCR, one entry per CDR3 protein. The repertoire holds some 470,000 distinct CDR3 sequences, 20% to 25% seen once, with about 7% in the top ten. Time point of the sample: persistent/refractory GD, antithyroid drugs over 5 years with positive TRAb. The TCR library used RNA extracted from PBMCs. Sequenced here: peripheral blood mononuclear cells (PBMCs), sampled when the disease was refractory, from a patient treated with antithyroid drugs. Source of these receptors: a female donor with Graves disease.

This clonotype was found many times. V is TRBV28 and J is TRBJ1-1, with a weak D call TRBD1 (6 bases). Trimming removed 5 bases at V and 6 bases at J, with 16 bases between. The CDR3 is made up of 14 amino acids. The germline gives CDR1 MDHEN, CDR2 SYDVKM. The CDR3 sequence is CASSQPRTVSEAFF. DNA for the CDR3: TGTGCCAGCAGTCAACCCAGGACAGTTTCTGAAGCTTTCTTT.

The V gene is TRBV28, the J gene TRBJ2-7; possible D gene TRBD1, 5 bases. The V end was cut by 6 bases, the J end by 1 base, with 22 bases between. Germline CDR1 is MDHEN and CDR2 is SYDVKM. This CDR3 spans 17 amino acids. The CDR3 sequence: CASSSPKWGSQSYEQYF. CDR3 DNA sequence: TGTGCCAGCAGCTCCCCGAAGTGGGGCAGCCAATCCTACGAGCAGTACTTC.

The V and J genes are TRBV18 and TRBJ1-4; weak D call: TRBD1 (5 bases). From germline, CDR1 is KGHSH and CDR2 LQKENI. The CDR3 is 15 residues long. V gave up 6 bases and J gave up 1 base, with 12 bases separating them. This chain's CDR3 is CASSDGGGTNEKLFF. The DNA for the CDR3 is TGTGCCAGCTCCGACGGGGGAGGAACTAATGAAAAACTGTTTTTT.

This clonotype was observed many times. J is TRBJ1-1 and V is TRBV19; D unresolved. The ends were cut back, 2 bases at V and 1 base at J, with 5 bases in the middle. The CDR3 is 13 residues long. CDR1 is LNHDA, CDR2 SQIVND, per germline (reference sequence). CDR3: CASSIRENTEAFF. In DNA form, the CDR3 reads TGTGCCAGTAGTATACGTGAGAACACTGAAGCTTTCTTT.

This clonotype was picked up a small number of times. V usage is TRBV5-1 and J usage is TRBJ1-1; the match to TRBD1 covers 10 bases. V gave up 2 bases and J gave up 5 bases; unmatched junction bases: 6. Per germline, CDR1 SGHRS and CDR2 YFSETQ. CDR3 length equals 15 residues. The CDR3 nucleotides read TGCGCCAGCAGCTTATCCGTGGACAGGGGGACTGAAGCTTTCTTT. Amino acid sequence: CASSLSVDRGTEAFF.

V is TRBV7-9 and J is TRBJ2-7; 7 bases are a match to TRBD1. The CDR3 loop spans 16 amino acids. J gave up 0 bases and V 4 bases, and 9 bases lay outside the gene matches. In germline, CDR1 is SEHNR, CDR2 FQNEAQ (reference sequence). Written as DNA, the CDR3 is TGTGCCAGCAGCTATCGGACAGGCTCTAGCTCCTACGAGCAGTACTTC. Its translation is CASSYRTGSSSYEQYF.

The chain links TRBV14 to TRBJ2-2; 10 nucleotides line up with TRBD1. Trimming removed 0 bases from V and 7 bases from J; junction bases left unmatched: 5. Germline lookup yields CDR1 SGHDN and CDR2 FVKESK. The CDR3 loop spans 16 amino acids. CDR3 in amino acids: CASSQETGGANGELFF. The CDR3 DNA reads as TGTGCCAGCAGCCAAGAGACAGGGGGCGCGAACGGGGAGCTGTTTTTT.

Only a few counts were recorded for this clonotype. The rearrangement links TRBV7-9 to TRBJ1-4; TRBD1 might be the D (5 bases). CDR3 size: 14 residues. CDR1 and CDR2 from the germline V gene are SEHNR and FQNEAQ (reference sequence). The V gene lost 3 bases and the J gene lost 4 bases, with 9 bases spanning the gap. This chain's CDR3 is CASSFGGDNEKLFF. As DNA, the CDR3 is TGTGCCAGCAGCTTCGGGGGGGATAATGAAAAACTGTTTTTT.

In this sample, this clonotype turned up many times. V gene TRBV29-1 combines with J gene TRBJ1-1; no firm D call. Deletions cut 4 bases from V and 5 bases from J, with 14 bases between. The CDR3 is made up of 13 amino acids. Germline V gene lookup returns CDR1 SQVTM and CDR2 ANQGSEA. CDR3 DNA sequence: TGCAGCGTTGTGAAGCCTTTGTTAACTGAAGCTTTCTTT. It codes for CSVVKPLLTEAFF.

This clonotype was counted many times. The J gene is TRBJ2-7, the V gene TRBV29-1, with 9 bases aligning to TRBD1. The V segment lost 6 bases and the J segment 4 bases; nucleotides outside the gene matches: 10. Germline CDR1 reads SQVTM; CDR2 reads ANQGSEA. The CDR3 is 14 residues long. CDR3 DNA sequence: TGCAGCGTGGTCGGACAGGGGCTCCCTTACGAGCAGTACTTC. This encodes CSVVGQGLPYEQYF.

The sample holds many counts of this clonotype. The V call is TRBV28, the J call TRBJ2-7, with a tentative D call TRBD1 (5 bases). Trimming left V 5 bases short and J 2 bases short, with 16 bases between. Per the germline V gene, CDR1 is MDHEN and CDR2 is SYDVKM. This CDR3 is built from 15 residues. The CDR3: CASSPPDMPPYEQYF. CDR3 in DNA: TGTGCCAGCAGTCCACCGGACATGCCGCCCTACGAGCAGTACTTC.

This clonotype was picked up a small number of times. This sequence joins TRBV28 and TRBJ2-3; tentatively, D is TRBD2 (6 bases). V gave up 3 bases and J gave up 1 base, with 14 bases separating them. In germline, CDR1 is MDHEN, CDR2 SYDVKM. CDR3 length equals 16 residues. The CDR3 spells CASSFVGGAGTDTQYF. The CDR3 nucleotides read TGTGCCAGCAGTTTCGTGGGGGGAGCTGGCACAGATACGCAGTATTTT.

The table lists this clonotype with many counts. V is TRBV6-1 and J is TRBJ1-2; 8 bases are a match to TRBD1. The CDR3 runs to 19 residues. CDR1 is MNHNS and CDR2 is SASEGT in the germline V gene. V shed 6 bases, J shed 4 bases, and the junction held 22 bases outside the gene matches. The CDR3 region has the DNA TGTGCCAGCAGATCACCTGATTCGGACAGGGCGGAATACTTCTATGGCTACACCTTC. Translating it yields CASRSPDSDRAEYFYGYTF.

This clonotype was observed many times. V gene TRBV12-3 or TRBV12-4 combines with J gene TRBJ1-1; TRBD1 might be the D (5 bases). The V gene lost 2 bases and the J gene lost 1 base, with 14 bases spanning the gap. This CDR3 is built from 16 residues. CDR3 sequence (DNA): TGTGCCAGCAGTTTACCCCCCCCACAGGAGAACACTGAAGCTTTCTTT. This gives the protein CASSLPPPQENTEAFF.

This clonotype was seen only a few times. The genes are TRBV7-9 and TRBJ2-7; D call uncertain. This CDR3 is 13 amino acids long. Looked up from germline, CDR1 is SEHNR and CDR2 is FQNEAQ (reference sequence). With 4 bases removed from V and 4 bases from J, the gap between germline ends came to 11 bases. The CDR3 is CASSSQTRYEQYF. CDR3 sequence (DNA): TGTGCCAGCAGCTCTCAGACCCGATACGAGCAGTACTTC.

The gene calls are TRBV12-3 or TRBV12-4 and TRBJ2-1; D perhaps matches TRBD1 (5 bases). The end of the DNA is better explained by TRBJ2-3, so the J call may be wrong. The CDR3 totals 14 residues. The CDR3 sequence is CASSLGQGLSTQYF. For the CDR3, the DNA is TGTGCCAGCAGTTTGGGGCAGGGATTAAGTACGCAGTATTTT.

The V call is TRBV4-2, the J call TRBJ2-5; TRBD2 matches 7 bases. Germline CDR1 reads LGHNA; CDR2 reads YNFKEQ. The CDR3 consists of 17 residues. Trimming at V came to 0 bases and at J to 1 base, leaving 8 bases not matched to a gene. The CDR3 loop reads CASSQDRTSGVQETQYF. The CDR3, as DNA: TGTGCCAGCAGCCAAGATCGCACCAGCGGGGTCCAAGAGACCCAGTACTTC.

This clonotype was seen many times. The rearrangement uses TRBV2 and TRBJ2-2, with TRBD1 matching over 9 bases. V was pared by 6 bases and J by 5 bases, with 7 bases of the junction left unmatched. Germline CDR1 reads SNHLY; CDR2 reads FYNNEI. This CDR3 comprises 15 residues. CDR3 region: CASREQGAATGELFF. For the CDR3, the DNA is TGTGCCAGCAGGGAACAGGGGGCGGCTACCGGGGAGCTGTTTTTT.

This clonotype was seen ten or more times. The rearrangement uses TRBV29-1 and TRBJ1-4, with unresolved D. This CDR3 spans 15 amino acids. CDR1 SQVTM and CDR2 ANQGSEA come from the germline V gene. V lost 0 bases, J lost 7 bases, and 15 bases lay in between. In DNA form, the CDR3 reads TGCAGCGTTGAAGATTGGAAATCTTCGGGTGAAAAACTGTTTTTT. Translating it yields CSVEDWKSSGEKLFF.

This clonotype was found many times. The junction shows a germline mismatch at one end, possibly a read error. J is TRBJ2-2 and V is TRBV5-1; possible D gene TRBD1, 9 bases. The CDR3 is 15 amino acids. The germline V gene has CDR1 SGHRS and CDR2 YFSETQ. CDR3 in DNA: TGTGCCAGCAGCGGGGGACAGGGGAACACCGGGGAGCTGTTTTTT. Residues: CASSGGQGNTGELFF.

The chain employs TRBV6-2 or TRBV6-3 and TRBJ2-5; D gene unclear. The germline V gene has CDR1 MNHEY and CDR2 SVGEGT. With 4 bases removed from V and 5 bases from J, the gap between germline ends came to 17 bases. The CDR3 sequence is 15 residues long. CDR3 sequence: CASSSAEPTRETQYF. The CDR3 DNA reads TGTGCCAGCAGTTCCGCGGAACCCACTCGGGAGACCCAGTACTTC.

This clonotype was picked up many times. This rearrangement joins TRBV28 to TRBJ1-5, with a tentative D call TRBD1 (5 bases). Trimming cost V 6 bases and J 5 bases, with 20 bases left between them. Germline CDR1 reads MDHEN; CDR2 reads SYDVKM. CDR3 length: 16 amino acids. The CDR3 DNA follows: TGTGCCAGCAGGGGGGGAACAACCAACGCCGATCAGCCCCAGCATTTT. Its protein product is CASRGGTTNADQPQHF. The full variable domain, rest sourced from reference TRBV28 and TRBJ1-5, is DVKVTQSSRYLVKRTGEKVFLECVQDMDHENMFWYRQDPGLGLRLIYFSYDVKMKEKGDIPEGYSVSREKKERFSLILESASTNQTSMYLCASRGGTTNADQPQHFGDGTRLSIL.

This clonotype was detected ten times or more. CDR3 in amino acids: CASSETYSLTGELFF. CDR3 nucleotide sequence: TGTGCCAGCAGCGAAACCTACAGCCTCACCGGGGAGCTGTTTTTT. The chain uses TRBV2 and TRBJ2-2; D unresolved. CDR3 length: 15 residues. V gave up 6 bases and J gave up 4 bases, with 15 bases separating them. The germline V gene encodes CDR1 SNHLY and CDR2 FYNNEI.

This chain joins TRBV20-1 and TRBJ1-2, with 8 bases identical to TRBD1. Germline lookup yields CDR1 DFQATT and CDR2 SNEGSKA (reference sequence). The CDR3 totals 15 residues. V dropped 0 bases and J dropped 4; count of bases not matched to a gene: 7. CDR3 nucleotides: TGCAGTGCTAGAGATTCTGCCGGGACAGGCTATGGCTACACCTTC. Protein sequence: CSARDSAGTGYGYTF.

This clonotype was recorded at least ten times. V and J are TRBV12-3 or TRBV12-4 and TRBJ2-2, with a possible D match to TRBD1 (5 bases). This CDR3 contains 13 residues. V lost 6 bases and J lost 3, with 8 bases in between. In nucleotides, the CDR3 is TGTGCCAGCAGCATACAGGACACCGGGGAGCTGTTTTTT. This gives the protein CASSIQDTGELFF.

In this sample, this clonotype turned up a few times. CDR3 in amino acids: CASSYSDRVWSNQPQHF. CDR3 bases: TGTGCCAGCAGTTACTCCGACAGGGTCTGGAGCAATCAGCCCCAGCATTTT. The J gene is TRBJ1-5, the V gene TRBV6-5, with 7 bases matching TRBD1. The CDR3 runs to 17 residues. Trimming cost V 0 bases and J 1 base; bases outside gene matches: 6. The germline V gene encodes CDR1 MNHEY and CDR2 SVGAGI.

This clonotype showed up just a few times. This chain uses TRBV28 with TRBJ2-1, with D perhaps TRBD1 (5 bases). This CDR3 has 16 amino acids. With 6 bases removed from V and 0 bases from J, the gap between germline ends came to 15 bases. The germline V gene encodes CDR1 MDHEN and CDR2 SYDVKM. This chain's CDR3 is CASSLTRTSSYNEQFF. CDR3 DNA sequence: TGTGCCAGCAGCCTCACAAGGACAAGCTCCTACAATGAGCAGTTCTTC. The full variable domain, with the rest looked up from reference TRBV28 and TRBJ2-1, is DVKVTQSSRYLVKRTGEKVFLECVQDMDHENMFWYRQDPGLGLRLIYFSYDVKMKEKGDIPEGYSVSREKKERFSLILESASTNQTSMYLCASSLTRTSSYNEQFFGPGTRLTVL.

Comments on this clonotype: A much more abundant neighbour one base away suggests this may be a read error. The chain employs TRBV6-4 and TRBJ1-5; tentative D call: TRBD1 (6 bases). Trimming shortened V by 5 bases and J by 9 bases, and 20 bases separated the two germline ends. The CDR3 is made up of 15 amino acids. Germline V gene lookup returns CDR1 MRHNA and CDR2 SNTAGT. This CDR3 reads CASSHAGQGHRPQHF. Written as DNA, the CDR3 is TGTGCCAGCAGTCACGCGGGGCAGGGGCATCGGCCCCAGCATTTT.

This clonotype was picked up many times. The chain uses TRBV12-3 or TRBV12-4 and TRBJ1-4; 7 positions agree with TRBD1. V was pared by 0 bases and J by 12 bases, with 4 bases of the junction left unmatched. The CDR3 consists of 13 residues. CDR3 amino acids: CASSLALGTELFF. CDR3 DNA sequence: TGTGCCAGCAGTTTAGCGCTCGGGACAGAACTGTTTTTT.

This clonotype occurred many times. This chain joins TRBV2 and TRBJ2-5, with TRBD1 as a possible D gene (5 bases). This CDR3 is built from 13 residues. Trimming took off 4 bases at V and 2 bases at J, with 8 bases between the two ends. CDR1 SNHLY and CDR2 FYNNEI come from the germline V gene. As DNA, the CDR3 is TGTGCCAGCAGTGCAGACAGACAAGAGACCCAGTACTTC. This sequence encodes CASSADRQETQYF.